Following are 21 T cell receptor beta chains from one sample sequenced in a study of blood T cell repertoires in COVID-19. Produced via immunoSEQ multiplex PCR; TCRdb's table is partial and in-frame only. The table has roughly 230,000 clones, approximately 85% seen once; the top ten hold 4.5% to 6%. Source material: peripheral blood. These receptors were taken from a man aged 50-59 years with COVID-19, enrolled during active disease.

With respect to this clone: In the same sample, other DNA sequences code for this CDR3. The rearrangement uses TRBV30 and TRBJ1-6; no reliable D call. Trimming removed 3 bases at V and 0 bases at J, with 9 bases between. The CDR3 is 15 amino acids. Germline CDR1 reads GTSNPN; CDR2 reads SVGIG (reference sequence). CDR3 DNA sequence: TGTGCCTGGAGCCTTAGAGGCTCCTATAATTCACCCCTCCACTTT. Translating gives CAWSLRGSYNSPLHF. The whole variable domain, remainder taken from reference TRBV30 and TRBJ1-6, is SQTIHQWPATLVQPVGSPLSLECTVEGTSNPNLYWYRQAAGRGLQLLFYSVGIGQISSEVPQNLSASRPQDRQFILSSKKLLLSDSGFYLCAWSLRGSYNSPLHFGNGTRLTVT.

This chain connects TRBV28 to TRBJ1-2, with TRBD1 matching over 8 bases. The V and J ends lost 7 bases and 5 bases, in that order; junction bases with no gene match: 12. The CDR3 contains 15 residues. Germline V gives CDR1 MDHEN, CDR2 SYDVKM. CDR3 in amino acids: CASTRTGTERYGYTF. CDR3 bases: TGTGCCAGCACCCGGACAGGGACAGAACGTTATGGCTACACCTTC.

J is TRBJ2-7 and V is TRBV4-2; 9 bases map to TRBD2. Germline lookup yields CDR1 LGHNA and CDR2 YNFKEQ. V was clipped by 4 bases and J by 6 bases; unmatched bases: 16. The CDR3 consists of 17 residues. The CDR3 nucleotides are TGTGCCAGCAGCCCCCTGAGGCAGCGGGGGGAAGCCAGCGAGCAGTACTTC. Residues: CASSPLRQRGEASEQYF.

The rearrangement links TRBV30 to TRBJ1-4; a possible D gene is TRBD1 (6 bases). The CDR3 consists of 15 residues. The ends were cut back, 2 bases at V and 8 bases at J, with 18 bases in the middle. Germline V gene lookup returns CDR1 GTSNPN and CDR2 SVGIG (reference sequence). CDR3 sequence (DNA): TGTGCCTGGAGTACTCTAGGGCAGGGGAACGAAAAACTGTTTTTT. Protein: CAWSTLGQGNEKLFF.

This chain uses TRBV20-1 with TRBJ1-2; 7 nucleotides line up with TRBD1. This CDR3 spans 11 amino acids. The ends lost 7 bases at V and 3 bases at J; junction bases unmatched: 2. Per the germline V gene, CDR1 is DFQATT and CDR2 is SNEGSKA (reference sequence). The CDR3 is CSVQGDYGYTF. As DNA, the CDR3 is TGCAGTGTTCAGGGGGACTATGGCTACACCTTC.

This clone was seen a handful of times. This sequence joins TRBV15 and TRBJ1-2, with D hard to call. Germline V lookup: CDR1 LNHNV, CDR2 YYDKDF (reference sequence). Trimming left V 8 bases short and J 3 bases short, with 16 bases between. This CDR3 region has 14 residues. CDR3 protein: CATSPAPSDYGYTF. CDR3 DNA sequence: TGTGCCACCTCGCCAGCGCCATCCGACTATGGCTACACCTTC.

About this clone: This CDR3 is also generated by other DNA sequences in the sample. This sequence joins TRBV18 and TRBJ2-3; no firm D call. The V gene lost 6 bases and the J gene lost 3 bases, with 7 bases spanning the gap. The length of the CDR3 is 12 residues. Germline V CDR1 and CDR2: KGHSH, LQKENI. The CDR3 coding sequence is TGTGCCAGCTCCCCCTCGACAGATACGCAGTATTTT. It yields the protein CASSPSTDTQYF.

V and J are TRBV27 and TRBJ2-5; TRBD2 is a possible D gene (5 bases). V was cut by 4 bases and J by 0 bases, with 15 bases left in between. This CDR3 is built from 16 residues. CDR1 and CDR2 from the germline V gene are MNHEY and SMNVEV (reference sequence). The CDR3 is CASSSAGRQYQETQYF. The CDR3 DNA follows: TGTGCCAGCAGTTCGGCGGGCCGGCAGTACCAAGAGACCCAGTACTTC.

The V gene is TRBV11-2, the J gene TRBJ2-7, with D possibly being TRBD1 (5 bases). The germline V gene encodes CDR1 SGHAT and CDR2 FQNNGV. V was cut by 5 bases and J by 0 bases, with 11 bases left in between. The CDR3 covers 14 residues. The CDR3 protein is CASSIDSYSYEQYF. The CDR3 DNA reads as TGTGCCAGCAGCATTGACAGCTACTCCTACGAGCAGTACTTC.

Concerning this clone itself: At the DNA level, this CDR3 is encoded by other sequences in the same sample as well. This chain joins TRBV18 and TRBJ2-7, with D possibly matching TRBD1 (6 bases). The CDR3 consists of 13 residues. V dropped 2 bases and J dropped 3 bases, with 8 bases sitting between them. Germline V lookup: CDR1 KGHSH, CDR2 LQKENI. CDR3 protein: CASSPGQNYEQYF. CDR3 nucleotides: TGTGCCAGCTCACCAGGACAGAACTACGAGCAGTACTTC.

In DNA form, the CDR3 reads TGTGCCAGCAGCTCCGGGACAGGGGATAGATGGAACACTGAAGCTTTCTTT. It encodes CASSSGTGDRWNTEAFF. The chain joins TRBV5-6 to TRBJ1-1; TRBD1 matches 10 bases. Per the germline V gene, CDR1 is SGHDT and CDR2 is YYEEEE. The CDR3 is 17 amino acids. With 3 bases clipped from V and 1 base from J, the junction kept 9 bases outside the gene matches.

The genes are TRBV7-3 and TRBJ2-2; perhaps TRBD1 as D (5 bases). Trimming removed 3 bases at V and 2 bases at J, with 13 bases between. The CDR3 length is 16 residues. CDR1 and CDR2 from the germline V gene are SGHTA and FQGTGA. The CDR3 DNA follows: TGTGCCAGCAGCTTCGTGGCAGGGTATAACACCGGGGAGCTGTTTTTT. Translation: CASSFVAGYNTGELFF.

The chain combines TRBV5-6 with TRBJ1-1, with a possible D match to TRBD1 (5 bases). V was cut by 0 bases and J by 0 bases, with 6 bases left in between. This CDR3 spans 14 amino acids. Looked up from germline, CDR1 is SGHDT and CDR2 is YYEEEE. CDR3 sequence (DNA): TGTGCCAGCAGCTTGGGGACAATGAACACTGAAGCTTTCTTT. It specifies CASSLGTMNTEAFF.

J is TRBJ1-3 and V is TRBV4-3; tentative D call: TRBD1 (5 bases). V lost 0 bases to trimming and J lost 1 base, with 16 bases between them. There are 18 residues in the CDR3. CDR1 is LGHNA and CDR2 is YSLEER in the germline V gene. Written as DNA, the CDR3 is TGCGCCAGCAGCCAAGAATATCTTCGGGGGAGTTCTGGAAACACCATATATTTT. Amino acids: CASSQEYLRGSSGNTIYF.

This clone was counted only a few times. The chain has TRBV11-1 and TRBJ2-7; TRBD1 matches at 7 bases. This CDR3 spans 12 amino acids. Losses at the gene ends were 5 bases for V and 5 bases for J; bases not matched to a gene: 3. Germline CDR1 is SGHAT and CDR2 is FQDESV (reference sequence). The CDR3 DNA is TGTGCCAGCAGCACCGACAGGGACGAGCAGTACTTC. Amino acid sequence: CASSTDRDEQYF.

The chain has TRBV3-1 (or the pseudogene TRBV3-2) and TRBJ2-5; 9 bases map to TRBD1. The CDR3 length is 12 residues. Germline trimming cut 6 bases from V and 4 bases from J; bases unmatched to any gene: 0. Germline CDR1 LGHDT, CDR2 YNNKEL (reference sequence). The CDR3 protein is CASRQGAETQYF. The CDR3 DNA reads TGTGCCAGCAGACAGGGGGCAGAGACCCAGTACTTC.

The chain has TRBV5-8 and TRBJ2-1; no reliable D call. The ends were cut back, 2 bases at V and 1 base at J, with 13 bases in the middle. There are 16 residues in the CDR3. Per germline, CDR1 SGHTS and CDR2 YDEGEE. The CDR3 region has the DNA TGTGCCAGCAGCTTCGTGTTAGGCAGGTCCTACAATGAGCAGTTCTTC. Amino acids: CASSFVLGRSYNEQFF.

This clone was observed at least ten times. The gene calls are TRBV6-5 and TRBJ1-4; no clear D gene. Germline V gene data show CDR1 as MNHEY and CDR2 as SVGAGI. The CDR3 loop spans 13 amino acids. Deletions cut 6 bases from V and 7 bases from J, with 12 bases between. The CDR3 DNA sequence: TGTGCCAGCAGACCCGGACGGGGTGAAAAACTGTTTTTT. Residues: CASRPGRGEKLFF.

The chain couples TRBV5-5 to TRBJ1-1; 7 bases are a match to TRBD1. The length of the CDR3 is 14 residues. V was clipped by 3 bases and J by 8 bases; unmatched bases: 10. Germline V gene lookup returns CDR1 SGHKS and CDR2 YYEKEE (reference sequence). CDR3 loop: CASSSPGQQREAFF. DNA for the CDR3: TGTGCCAGCAGCTCACCGGGACAGCAGCGAGAAGCTTTCTTT.

V and J are TRBV11-2 and TRBJ2-5; 9 bases fit TRBD2. V lost 5 bases, J lost 4 bases, and 11 bases stayed unmatched. Per germline, CDR1 SGHAT and CDR2 FQNNGV. The CDR3 spans 16 residues. CDR3 DNA: TGTGCCAGCAGCCGACCTAGCGGGGTAATGATAGAGACCCAGTACTTC. Its translation: CASSRPSGVMIETQYF.

The genes are TRBV20-1 and TRBJ1-6; tentatively, D is TRBD1 (5 bases). The CDR3 is 8 residues long. Germline V gives CDR1 DFQATT, CDR2 SNEGSKA (reference sequence). V dropped 3 bases and J dropped 18 bases, with 6 bases sitting between them. The CDR3 coding sequence is TGCAGTGCTAGGGGGCCCCACTTT. Translating it yields CSARGPHF.